These 26 T cell receptor beta chains originate from one sample sequenced in a study of blood T cell repertoires in COVID-19. The data were produced by immunoSEQ multiplex PCR, yet TCRdb's version contains in-frame clones alone and is incomplete. Here the sample spans fewer than 300,000 clones, about nine tenths being singletons. The sequencing sample was made of PBMCs or T cells enriched from blood (not recorded which). The receptors were sampled from a woman between 25 and 40 years old who had recovered from COVID-19.

The chain has TRBV19 and TRBJ2-3; 7 positions match TRBD2. V trimming: 4 bases; J trimming: 3 bases; junction bases outside the gene matches: 10. Germline values: CDR1 LNHDA, CDR2 SQIVND (reference sequence). The CDR3 totals 16 residues. The CDR3 protein is CASSTTSRGGTDTQYF. As DNA, the CDR3 is TGTGCCAGTAGTACCACCTCTAGGGGAGGGACAGATACGCAGTATTTT. Using reference TRBV19 and TRBJ2-3 for the parts outside the CDR3, the full variable domain is DGGITQSPKYLFRKEGQNVTLSCEQNLNHDAMYWYRQDPGQGLRLIYYSQIVNDFQKGDIAEGYSVSREKKESFPLTVTSAQKNPTAFYLCASSTTSRGGTDTQYFGPGTRLTVL.

This chain joins TRBV27 and TRBJ2-5; 8 bases map to TRBD2. The V and J ends lost 10 bases and 1 base, in that order; junction bases with no gene match: 2. The germline gives CDR1 MNHEY, CDR2 SMNVEV (reference sequence). The length of the CDR3 is 12 residues. The CDR3, as DNA: TGTGCCATTGGGACTAGCCAAGAGACCCAGTACTTC. It translates to CAIGTSQETQYF.

This chain uses TRBV19 with TRBJ2-3, with TRBD2 matching 9 bases. The CDR3 sequence is 15 residues long. Germline lookup yields CDR1 LNHDA and CDR2 SQIVND (reference sequence). V was clipped by 0 bases and J by 5 bases; unmatched bases: 3. The CDR3 reads CASSIEGLARDTQYF. The CDR3 DNA follows: TGTGCCAGTAGTATAGAAGGACTAGCGAGAGATACGCAGTATTTT.

This sequence joins TRBV6-2 or TRBV6-3 and TRBJ1-5; D not certain. Germline values: CDR1 MNHEY, CDR2 SVGEGT. This CDR3 contains 15 residues. Trimming cost V 0 bases and J 9 bases, with 15 bases left between them. The CDR3 spells CASSYSAQPKMPQHF. In DNA form, the CDR3 reads TGTGCCAGCAGTTACTCGGCACAGCCTAAGATGCCCCAGCATTTT.

The chain joins TRBV7-2 to TRBJ2-5, with 7 bases lining up with TRBD1. Trimming cost V 6 bases and J 2 bases; bases outside gene matches: 6. The CDR3 has 14 amino acids. The germline V gene has CDR1 SGHTA and CDR2 FQGNSA. This CDR3 is CASSYRGLQETQYF. The DNA of the CDR3 is TGTGCCAGCAGTTACAGGGGTTTACAAGAGACCCAGTACTTC.

J is TRBJ1-2 and V is TRBV28; D might be TRBD1 (5 bases). This CDR3 has 14 amino acids. V lost 3 bases and J 4 bases, leaving 12 bases between the germline ends. Germline loops: CDR1 MDHEN, CDR2 SYDVKM. In DNA form, the CDR3 reads TGTGCCAGCAGTTTTGCGCATGGGGCCTATGGCTACACCTTC. It specifies CASSFAHGAYGYTF.

The V call is TRBV11-2, the J call TRBJ2-7; TRBD2 agrees at 12 bases. V shed 6 bases, J shed 4 bases, and the junction held 13 bases outside the gene matches. The CDR3 has 17 amino acids. In germline, CDR1 is SGHAT, CDR2 FQNNGV. Written as DNA, the CDR3 is TGTGCCAGCAGGCCTTGGTCTAGCGGGAGGGCCATGTACGAGCAGTACTTC. This codes for CASRPWSSGRAMYEQYF.

The J gene is TRBJ2-2, the V gene TRBV5-1; 11 bases are shared with TRBD1. The germline V gene encodes CDR1 SGHRS and CDR2 YFSETQ. V shed 4 bases, J shed 6 bases, and the junction held 5 bases outside the gene matches. The CDR3 is 15 residues long. CDR3 sequence reads: CASSTPGQGAGELFF. As DNA, the CDR3 is TGCGCCAGCAGCACCCCGGGACAGGGGGCCGGGGAGCTGTTTTTT. Variable domain in full (rest from reference TRBV5-1 and TRBJ2-2): KAGVTQTPRYLIKTRGQQVTLSCSPISGHRSVSWYQQTPGQGLQFLFEYFSETQRNKGNFPGRFSGRQFSNSRSEMNVSTLELGDSALYLCASSTPGQGAGELFFGEGSRLTVL.

The rearrangement uses TRBV27 and TRBJ1-5; 8 positions match TRBD1. V lost 3 bases to trimming and J lost 4 bases; unmatched junction nucleotides: 2. The CDR3 contains 14 residues. Per the germline V gene, CDR1 is MNHEY and CDR2 is SMNVEV (reference sequence). In DNA, the CDR3 is TGTGCCAGCAGTTTCAGGGGGCCGAATCAGCCCCAGCATTTT. Protein: CASSFRGPNQPQHF.

The chain joins TRBV3-1 (or the pseudogene TRBV3-2) to TRBJ2-7; D may be TRBD1 (5 bases). CDR3 length equals 15 residues. The V and J ends lost 0 bases and 4 bases respectively, with 13 bases between them. From germline, CDR1 is LGHDT and CDR2 YNNKEL (reference sequence). The CDR3 loop reads CASSQDSGAGYEQYF. As DNA, the CDR3 is TGTGCCAGCAGCCAAGACTCTGGGGCAGGTTACGAGCAGTACTTC.

V usage is TRBV19 and J usage is TRBJ2-7, with a possible D match to TRBD1 (5 bases). Germline V gene lookup returns CDR1 LNHDA and CDR2 SQIVND (reference sequence). Between the trimmed V and J ends, which lost 1 base and 2 bases, there was a span of 9 bases. This CDR3 spans 14 amino acids. The CDR3 nucleotides are TGTGCCAGTAGTATAGTTAGGGGTGCCTACGAGCAGTACTTC. It specifies CASSIVRGAYEQYF.

V and J are TRBV19 and TRBJ1-1, with a weak D call TRBD1 (5 bases). Per the germline V gene, CDR1 is LNHDA and CDR2 is SQIVND (reference sequence). V was cut by 9 bases and J by 5 bases, with 19 bases left in between. The CDR3 is 14 residues long. This chain's CDR3 is CASLNGANRTEAFF. The DNA of the CDR3 is TGTGCCAGCCTCAATGGGGCAAATCGGACTGAAGCTTTCTTT.

The chain employs TRBV19 and TRBJ1-5; 11 positions agree with TRBD1. The V gene end was trimmed by 9 bases and the J gene end by 4 bases; junction bases not matched to a gene: 5. From germline, CDR1 is LNHDA and CDR2 SQIVND (reference sequence). The CDR3 length is 14 residues. CDR3: CARRDRGRNQPQHF. The CDR3 DNA follows: TGTGCCAGGAGGGACAGGGGGAGGAATCAGCCCCAGCATTTT.

The chain joins TRBV6-2 or TRBV6-3 to TRBJ2-7; D gene unclear. Per germline, CDR1 MNHEY and CDR2 SVGEGT. The V end was cut by 6 bases, the J end by 1 base, with 13 bases between. CDR3 length equals 14 residues. Here the CDR3 reads CASSKQSRSYEQYF. In DNA, the CDR3 is TGTGCCAGCAGCAAACAATCCCGTTCCTACGAGCAGTACTTC.

This clone was detected a few times. The chain is built from TRBV27 and TRBJ2-3; 10 positions match TRBD1. The CDR3 has 14 amino acids. Germline values: CDR1 MNHEY, CDR2 SMNVEV (reference sequence). Trimming removed 7 bases from V and 4 bases from J; junction bases left unmatched: 5. This chain's CDR3 is CASTLTGGADTQYF. The CDR3 region has the DNA TGTGCCAGCACTTTGACAGGGGGCGCAGATACGCAGTATTTT.

V usage is TRBV27 and J usage is TRBJ1-2, with 7 bases matching TRBD1. J was trimmed by 6 bases and V by 3 bases; bases with no gene match: 10. The germline gives CDR1 MNHEY, CDR2 SMNVEV (reference sequence). The CDR3 runs 15 residues. Written as DNA, the CDR3 is TGTGCCAGCAGTTTTGCAAATGACAGGGTAGATGGCTACACCTTC. Protein sequence: CASSFANDRVDGYTF.

A single count supports this clone. This chain uses TRBV28 with TRBJ2-1, with TRBD2 matching over 8 bases. With V trimmed by 8 bases and J by 5 bases, 11 bases remained unmatched. The CDR3 runs to 15 residues. The germline gives CDR1 MDHEN, CDR2 SYDVKM. This CDR3 is CASSGGLAGHNEQFF. DNA of the CDR3: TGTGCCAGCTCCGGCGGGCTAGCGGGTCACAATGAGCAGTTCTTC. The complete variable domain, with remaining parts taken from reference TRBV28 and TRBJ2-1, reads DVKVTQSSRYLVKRTGEKVFLECVQDMDHENMFWYRQDPGLGLRLIYFSYDVKMKEKGDIPEGYSVSREKKERFSLILESASTNQTSMYLCASSGGLAGHNEQFFGPGTRLTVL.

The chain carries TRBV11-2 and TRBJ1-4; D not resolved. The V gene lost 7 bases and the J gene lost 0 bases, with 9 bases spanning the gap. The CDR3 is 14 residues long. Germline V CDR1 and CDR2: SGHAT, FQNNGV. This CDR3 reads CASTPSATNEKLFF. The CDR3 region has the DNA TGTGCCAGCACCCCCTCGGCAACTAATGAAAAACTGTTTTTT.

This chain uses TRBV9 with TRBJ1-3; TRBD1 might be the D (5 bases). CDR3 length: 19 amino acids. Between the trimmed V and J ends, which lost 1 base and 0 bases, there was a span of 20 bases. The V gene's germline CDR1 is SGDLS and CDR2 YYNGEE. The CDR3 nucleotides are TGTGCCAGCAGCGTATCGACGAAGCGGGGGACTTACTCTGGAAACACCATATATTTT. Residues: CASSVSTKRGTYSGNTIYF.

The rearrangement links TRBV18 to TRBJ2-7; 9 positions match TRBD1. V shed 3 bases and J 3 bases; nucleotides not matched to a gene: 12. The CDR3 runs 17 residues. The germline CDR1 and CDR2 sequences are KGHSH and LQKENI. The CDR3 nucleotides read TGTGCCAGCTCACCCTACAGGGGGCTACAAACTATCTACGAGCAGTACTTC. This codes for CASSPYRGLQTIYEQYF.

The chain couples TRBV21-1 to TRBJ2-1; the table names TRBD1, a call not compared with the DNA. TRBV21-1 is a pseudogene segment. This CDR3 is 16 amino acids long. DNA for the CDR3: TGTGCCAGCAGCAAAAATCCGACAGACCCTTTTGCTGAGCAGTTCTTC. Translation: CASSKNPTDPFAEQFF.

This clone was detected only a few times. The chain has TRBV28 and TRBJ2-1; 12 bases are shared with TRBD1. Germline CDR1 MDHEN, CDR2 SYDVKM. This CDR3 contains 15 residues. After removal of 4 bases from V and 7 bases from J, the junction contained 5 bases not matched to a gene. For the CDR3, the DNA is TGTGCCAGCAGTTCCGGGGGACAGGGGGCAAATGAGCAGTTCTTC. It encodes CASSSGGQGANEQFF.

The V and J genes are TRBV3-1 (or the pseudogene TRBV3-2) and TRBJ2-5; D is unclear. Deletions cut 2 bases from V and 4 bases from J, with 8 bases between. This CDR3 region has 13 residues. Germline V gives CDR1 LGHDT, CDR2 YNNKEL (reference sequence). The CDR3 DNA sequence: TGTGCCAGCAGCCAAAGAGGTTTAGAGACCCAGTACTTC. It encodes CASSQRGLETQYF.

This clone was seen only once. J is TRBJ2-5 and V is TRBV11-2, with 7 bases lining up with TRBD1. The V segment lost 5 bases and the J segment 1 base; nucleotides outside the gene matches: 13. The CDR3 extends over 17 amino acids. Per germline, CDR1 SGHAT and CDR2 FQNNGV. The CDR3 region has the DNA TGTGCCAGCAGCCCTATTCCAGGGGGATTTCTCCAAGAGACCCAGTACTTC. It translates to CASSPIPGGFLQETQYF.

V gene TRBV6-5 combines with J gene TRBJ1-1, with TRBD1 matching 7 bases. V lost 5 bases, J lost 7 bases, and 4 bases stayed unmatched. Germline CDR1 reads MNHEY; CDR2 reads SVGAGI. The CDR3 has 12 residues. This chain's CDR3 is CASSRQGDEAFF. The CDR3 DNA reads TGTGCCAGCAGTCGACAGGGAGATGAAGCTTTCTTT.

The chain couples TRBV19 to TRBJ2-3; 7 bases line up with TRBD2. Germline loops: CDR1 LNHDA, CDR2 SQIVND (reference sequence). The CDR3 is made up of 15 amino acids. With V trimmed by 3 bases and J by 3 bases, 6 bases remained unmatched. The CDR3 spells CASSITGGGTDTQYF. The CDR3 DNA reads TGTGCCAGTAGTATCACGGGAGGTGGGACAGATACGCAGTATTTT.